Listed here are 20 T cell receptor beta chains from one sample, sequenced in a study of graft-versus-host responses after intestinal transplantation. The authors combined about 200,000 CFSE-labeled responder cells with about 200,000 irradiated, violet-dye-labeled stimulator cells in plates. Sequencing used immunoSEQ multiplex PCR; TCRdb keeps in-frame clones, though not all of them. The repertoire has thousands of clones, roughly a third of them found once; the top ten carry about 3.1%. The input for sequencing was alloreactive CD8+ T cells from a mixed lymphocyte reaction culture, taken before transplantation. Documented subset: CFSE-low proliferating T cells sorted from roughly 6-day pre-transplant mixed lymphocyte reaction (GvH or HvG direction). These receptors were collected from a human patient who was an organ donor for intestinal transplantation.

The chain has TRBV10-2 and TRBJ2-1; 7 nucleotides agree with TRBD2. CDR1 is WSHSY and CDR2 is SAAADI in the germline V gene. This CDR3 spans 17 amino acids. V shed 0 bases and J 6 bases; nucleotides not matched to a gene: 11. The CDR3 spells CASSESGVAGPSNEQFF. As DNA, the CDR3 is TGCGCCAGCAGTGAGTCTGGAGTAGCGGGCCCTTCCAATGAGCAGTTCTTC.

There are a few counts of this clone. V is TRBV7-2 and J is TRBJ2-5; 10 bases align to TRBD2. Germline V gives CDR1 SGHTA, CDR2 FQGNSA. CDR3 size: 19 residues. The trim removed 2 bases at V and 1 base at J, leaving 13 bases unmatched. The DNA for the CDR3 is TGTGCCAGCAGCTTACTGCTAGCGGGGGCCCTGGGAGTCCAAGAGACCCAGTACTTC. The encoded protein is CASSLLLAGALGVQETQYF.

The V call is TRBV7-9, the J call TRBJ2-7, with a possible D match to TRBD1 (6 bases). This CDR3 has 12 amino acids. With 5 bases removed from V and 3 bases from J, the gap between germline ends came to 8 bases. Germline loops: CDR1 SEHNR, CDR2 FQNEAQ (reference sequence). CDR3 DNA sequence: TGTGCCAGCAGCCCAGGGGACTACGAGCAGTACTTC. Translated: CASSPGDYEQYF. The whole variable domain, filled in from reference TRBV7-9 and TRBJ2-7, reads DTGVSQNPRHKITKRGQNVTFRCDPISEHNRLYWYRQTLGQGPEFLTYFQNEAQLEKSRLLSDRFSAERPKGSFSTLEIQRTEQGDSAMYLCASSPGDYEQYFGPGTRLTVT.

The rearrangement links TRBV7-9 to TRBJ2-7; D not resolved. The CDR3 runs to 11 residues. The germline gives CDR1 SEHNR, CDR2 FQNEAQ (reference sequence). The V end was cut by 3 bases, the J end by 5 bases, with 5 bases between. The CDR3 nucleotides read TGTGCCAGCAGCTTTGGGCACGAGCAGTACTTC. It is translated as CASSFGHEQYF.

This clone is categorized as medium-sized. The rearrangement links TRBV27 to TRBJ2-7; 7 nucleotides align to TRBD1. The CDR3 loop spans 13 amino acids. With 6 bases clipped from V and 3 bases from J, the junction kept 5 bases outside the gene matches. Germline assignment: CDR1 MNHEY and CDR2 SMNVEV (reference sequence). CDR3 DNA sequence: TGTGCCAGCAGCACCGGGACAGTCTACGAGCAGTACTTC. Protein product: CASSTGTVYEQYF.

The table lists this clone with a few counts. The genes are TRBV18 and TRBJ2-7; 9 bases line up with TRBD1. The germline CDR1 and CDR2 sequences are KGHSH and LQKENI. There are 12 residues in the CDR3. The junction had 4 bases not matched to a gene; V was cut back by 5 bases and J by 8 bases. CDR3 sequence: CASSVDRGKQYF. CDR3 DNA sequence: TGTGCCAGCTCAGTCGACAGGGGGAAGCAGTACTTC.

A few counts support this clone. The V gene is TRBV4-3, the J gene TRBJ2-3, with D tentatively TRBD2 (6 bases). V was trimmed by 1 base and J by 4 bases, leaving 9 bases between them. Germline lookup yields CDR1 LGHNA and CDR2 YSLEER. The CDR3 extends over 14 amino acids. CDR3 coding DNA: TGCGCCAGCAGCCAAGTGTCGGGGGCAGATACGCAGTATTTT. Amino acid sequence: CASSQVSGADTQYF.

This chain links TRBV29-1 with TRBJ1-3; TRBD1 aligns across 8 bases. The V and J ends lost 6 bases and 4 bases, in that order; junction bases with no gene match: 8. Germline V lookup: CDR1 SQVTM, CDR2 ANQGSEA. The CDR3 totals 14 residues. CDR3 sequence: CSVVDRGGGNTIYF. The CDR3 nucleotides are TGCAGCGTCGTAGACAGGGGTGGAGGAAACACCATATATTTT.

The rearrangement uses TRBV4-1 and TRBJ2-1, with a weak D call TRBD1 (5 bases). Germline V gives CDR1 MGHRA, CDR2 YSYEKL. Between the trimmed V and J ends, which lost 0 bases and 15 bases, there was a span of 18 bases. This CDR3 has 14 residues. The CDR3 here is CASSQDQLGFQGFF. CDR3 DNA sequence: TGCGCCAGCAGCCAAGATCAGTTGGGATTCCAGGGGTTCTTC.

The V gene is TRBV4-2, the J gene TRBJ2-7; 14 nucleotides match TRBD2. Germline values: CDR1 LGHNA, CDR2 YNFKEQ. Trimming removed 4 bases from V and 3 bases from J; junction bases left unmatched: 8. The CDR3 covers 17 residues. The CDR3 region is CASSPEGGLAGDYEQYF. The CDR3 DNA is TGTGCCAGCAGCCCAGAGGGGGGACTAGCGGGAGACTACGAGCAGTACTTC.

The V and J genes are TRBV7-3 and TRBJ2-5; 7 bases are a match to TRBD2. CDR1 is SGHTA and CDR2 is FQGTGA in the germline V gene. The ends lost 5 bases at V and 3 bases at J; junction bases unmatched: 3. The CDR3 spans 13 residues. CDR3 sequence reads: CASSRDYEETQYF. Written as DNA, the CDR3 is TGTGCCAGCAGCCGGGACTACGAAGAGACCCAGTACTTC.

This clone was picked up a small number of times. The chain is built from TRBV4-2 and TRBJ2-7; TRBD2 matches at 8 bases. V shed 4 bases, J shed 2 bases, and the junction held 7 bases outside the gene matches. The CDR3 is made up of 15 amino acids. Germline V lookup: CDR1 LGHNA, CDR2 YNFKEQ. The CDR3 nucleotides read TGTGCCAGCAGCCCGGGAGCGGGGGCGGCCTACGAGCAGTACTTC. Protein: CASSPGAGAAYEQYF.

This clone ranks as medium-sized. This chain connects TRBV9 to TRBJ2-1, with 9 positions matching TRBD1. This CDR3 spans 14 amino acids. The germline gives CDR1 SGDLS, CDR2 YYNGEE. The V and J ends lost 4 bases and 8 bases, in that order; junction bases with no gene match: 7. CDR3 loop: CASSYTGGGDEQFF. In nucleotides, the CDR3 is TGTGCCAGCAGCTATACAGGGGGCGGGGATGAGCAGTTCTTC.

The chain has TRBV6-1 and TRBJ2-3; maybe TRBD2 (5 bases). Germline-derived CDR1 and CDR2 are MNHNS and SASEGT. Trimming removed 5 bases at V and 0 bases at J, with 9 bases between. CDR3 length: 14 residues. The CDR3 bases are TGTGCCAGCAGTCCGGGATCAAGCACAGATACGCAGTATTTT. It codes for CASSPGSSTDTQYF.

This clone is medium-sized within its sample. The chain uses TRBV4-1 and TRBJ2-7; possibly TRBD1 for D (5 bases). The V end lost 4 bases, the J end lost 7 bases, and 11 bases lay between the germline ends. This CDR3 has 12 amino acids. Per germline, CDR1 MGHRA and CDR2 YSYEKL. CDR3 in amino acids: CASSPPGREQYF. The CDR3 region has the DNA TGCGCCAGCAGCCCCCCAGGGCGTGAGCAGTACTTC.

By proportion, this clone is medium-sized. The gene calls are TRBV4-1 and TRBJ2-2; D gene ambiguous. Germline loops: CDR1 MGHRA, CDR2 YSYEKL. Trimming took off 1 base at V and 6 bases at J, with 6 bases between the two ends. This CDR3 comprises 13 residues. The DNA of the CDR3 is TGCGCCAGCAGCCAAGGAGGCCCCGGGGAGCTGTTTTTT. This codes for CASSQGGPGELFF.

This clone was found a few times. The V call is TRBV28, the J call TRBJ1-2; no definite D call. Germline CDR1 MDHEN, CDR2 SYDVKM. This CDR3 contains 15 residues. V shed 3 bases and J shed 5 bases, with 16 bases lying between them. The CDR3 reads CASSFIRIPLYGYTF. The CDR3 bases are TGTGCCAGCAGTTTCATCCGCATACCCCTATATGGCTACACCTTC.

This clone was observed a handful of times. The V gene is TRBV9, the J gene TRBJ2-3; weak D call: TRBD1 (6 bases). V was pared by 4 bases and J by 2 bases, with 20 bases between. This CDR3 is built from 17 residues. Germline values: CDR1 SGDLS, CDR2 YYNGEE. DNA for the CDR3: TGTGCCAGCAGCCTATCTACCGGGACAAAGAACACAGATACGCAGTATTTT. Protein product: CASSLSTGTKNTDTQYF.

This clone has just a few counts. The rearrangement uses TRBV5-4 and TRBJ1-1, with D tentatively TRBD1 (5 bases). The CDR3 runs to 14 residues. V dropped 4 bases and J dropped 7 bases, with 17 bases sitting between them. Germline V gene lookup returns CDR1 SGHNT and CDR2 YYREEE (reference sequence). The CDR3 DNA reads TGTGCCAGCAGCGAGACTCCGGGACTCCTTGAAGCTTTCTTT. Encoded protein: CASSETPGLLEAFF.

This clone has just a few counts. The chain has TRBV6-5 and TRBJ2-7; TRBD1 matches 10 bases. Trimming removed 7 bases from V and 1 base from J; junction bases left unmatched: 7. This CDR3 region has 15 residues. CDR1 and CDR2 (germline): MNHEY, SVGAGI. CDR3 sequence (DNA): TGTGCCAGCACGGCTCCGGGACAGGGGTCCTACGAGCAGTACTTC. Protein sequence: CASTAPGQGSYEQYF.